This T cell receptor (beta chain) was recovered during a study of T cells in Graves' hyperthyroidism and ophthalmopathy (dated by TCRdb to about 2019). Context from the whole study: TCR V-J signatures able to tell the groups apart were searched for in a discovery cohort of 100 patients, of whom roughly 42 had Graves' ophthalmopathy and about 60 had stable Graves' hyperthyroidism. The 75 to 100 discovery patients were randomly split 7:3 into training and test sets. Prospective prediction of ophthalmopathy was tested in an independent validation cohort of approximately 19 hyperthyroidism patients and approximately 17 patients who later progressed to ophthalmopathy. Thyroid tissue and blood T-cell repertoires from six or seven Graves' hyperthyroidism patients were also compared in the study. Once sampling was done, hyperthyroidism patients were given methimazole at a starting dose of 30 mg daily, whereas ophthalmopathy patients were given high-dose intravenous methylprednisolone. The paper describes TCR Vbeta CDR3 sequencing of 135 peripheral blood samples, made up of 43 ophthalmopathy patients, over 70 hyperthyroidism patients and 17 progressor patients.

Patients with uncontrolled infections, other autoimmune diseases, pregnancy or lactation were excluded. Diagnoses relied on clinical symptoms, serum thyroxine and TRAb, thyroid ultrasound and orbital computed tomography. Total RNA was extracted using Trizol reagent, and RNA quality was assessed on an Agilent 2100 Bioanalyzer. The TCR beta CDR3 regions were amplified from the RNA transcripts. The TCR CDR3 was subjected to a first round of RT-PCR using the HTBI primer set and the Qiagen OneStep RT-PCR kit. Libraries were constructed in a second round of multiplex PCR, after which size selection and purification were performed. Libraries were sequenced paired-end with 100 bp reads on an Illumina HiSeq2000. In the paper's pipeline: SOAPnuke was used to process the raw data, removing reads that contained adapters or uncalled bases, had a mean Phred below 15, or lacked an exact match to the constant primer or identifier. COPE v1.2.5 was used to merge the high-quality paired reads, and each unique nucleotide sequence was defined as a clonotype. MiTCR v1.1 was used to align clonotypes to the IMGT TRBV, TRBD and TRBJ reference segments. The analysis was restricted to V-J combinations with a frequency above 0.0001, which together covered roughly 99% of the repertoires. A TCS score was defined as the ratio of F50 (clonal expansion) to E x V (chaos), with BLOSUM62-based TCRdist applied between CDR3 peptides within each V-J. Welch's t-statistics and random forest reduced around 520 V-J features to 13, which were used in a naive Bayes classifier (R e1071). Thyroid-blood repertoire similarity was quantified with the Morisita-Horn index. TCRdb trimmed the raw reads at Q25, called clones with MiXCR and kept productive beta chains. CDR3 protein duplicates are merged, each entry listing the most common genes and DNA. TCRdb's processing, not the authors', yielded these V and J calls. Here the sample has over 500,000 distinct CDR3 sequences; 40% to 50% occur a single time. The ten largest account for 44% of the sample.

General findings and caveats noted by the study authors: During validation, the model predicted progression to ophthalmopathy a median of roughly six months ahead of onset, with approximately 70% sensitivity and 72.22% specificity. A 13 V-J signature model separated ophthalmopathy from stable hyperthyroidism, with approximately 87% sensitivity and roughly 81% specificity in cross-validation and 80%/75% in testing. Sample size was not statistically predetermined, and investigators were not blinded to group allocation. Most expanded thyroid clonotypes (frequency above 0.001) were also found in blood, which suggests that blood repertoires may mirror thyroid immune responses.

With regard to this clonotype: There is no known antigen for this receptor. Base qualities are not at hand, and no much larger clone is one base apart.

The CDR3 sequence holds 13 residues, the cysteine and phenylalanine included. The sequence is cut down to CDR3 DNA, 39 bases in frame from base 1. V is cut by 3 bases and J by 7 bases, and the space between the germline ends is 13 bases. Via the germline V gene, CDR1 is ENHRY and CDR2 SYGVKD. The sample consisted of peripheral blood or thyroid tissue (not recorded which). The V and J genes are TRBV10-3 and TRBJ2-7; the D gene remains uncertain. The origin of this receptor is an adult woman with Graves' disease, either hyperthyroidism or ophthalmopathy (not recorded which). The CDR3 loop reads CAISDPNGPEQYF. The DNA sequence follows: TGTGCCATCAGTGACCCAAACGGACCTGAGCAGTACTTC.